This T cell receptor beta chain was captured in a study of blood T cell repertoires in COVID-19. Study-wide context: Samples came from the United States, Italy and Spain, spanning acute and convalescent COVID-19.

Profiling relied on immunoSEQ multiplex PCR, and the TCRdb table lists in-frame clones only, not all of them. The sample consists of 140,000 to 150,000 clones, approximately 90% of them appearing once. The V gene lost 0 bases and the J gene lost 5 bases, with 14 bases spanning the gap. CDR3 length: 15 residues. Germline CDR1 and CDR2: SGDLS and YYNGEE. What was sequenced was peripheral blood. The chain joins TRBV9 to TRBJ2-5; D perhaps matches TRBD1 (5 bases). This clonotype was sampled from a woman aged 55-75 years with active COVID-19. The CDR3 region is CASSVGTTLGETQYF. CDR3 bases: TGTGCCAGCAGCGTAGGGACAACACTGGGGGAGACCCAGTACTTC.